These 8 T cell receptor beta chains were sequenced from one sample in a study of immune characterization of retroperitoneal liposarcoma (dated by TCRdb to between 2019 and 2020). Libraries came from PCR. Instrument on record: NextSeq 500. TCRdb reprocessing: public reads trimmed at Q25 with fastp, clones called with MiXCR, in-frame beta chains kept. Merged by CDR3 protein, the rows form single entries marked with the most common genes and DNA. The sample data list approximately 3,100 distinct CDR3 sequences, and around 27% of these were observed just once. The top ten clonotypes cover around 15% of the sample. Specimen: tumor tissue. These receptor sequences come from a female donor with retroperitoneal liposarcoma.

The chain has TRBV25-1 and TRBJ2-5, with D hard to call. This CDR3 region has 15 residues. Germline lookup yields CDR1 MGHDK and CDR2 SYGVNS. Trimming pared 1 base from V and 7 bases from J, leaving 16 bases between. This CDR3 reads CASSESRDQIRTQYF. The CDR3 DNA follows: TGTGCCAGCAGTGAATCCCGCGACCAGATAAGGACCCAGTACTTC.

This chain connects TRBV6-1 to TRBJ1-4; 7 bases fit TRBD1. Per germline, CDR1 MNHNS and CDR2 SASEGT. The ends lost 6 bases at V and 1 base at J; junction bases unmatched: 2. The CDR3 is made up of 14 amino acids. For the CDR3, the DNA is TGTGCCAGCAGCAACAGGGGAACTAATGAAAAACTGTTTTTT. Residues: CASSNRGTNEKLFF.

The rearrangement links TRBV7-2 to TRBJ2-5, with D possibly being TRBD2 (5 bases). This CDR3 contains 14 residues. The V end was cut by 1 base, the J end by 5 bases, with 11 bases between. Per the germline V gene, CDR1 is SGHTA and CDR2 is FQGNSA. CDR3 amino acids: CASSLGWAGETQYF. In DNA, the CDR3 is TGTGCCAGCAGCTTAGGTTGGGCGGGTGAGACCCAGTACTTC.

This clonotype was seen a handful of times. As DNA, the CDR3 is TGTGCCAGCAGTGAACTTACAGGGAACTATGGCTACACCTTC. It encodes CASSELTGNYGYTF. The chain carries TRBV2 and TRBJ1-2, with D perhaps TRBD1 (6 bases). Germline CDR1 SNHLY, CDR2 FYNNEI. This CDR3 is built from 14 residues. V was shortened by 2 bases and J by 2 bases, with 9 bases between the two germline ends.

The chain combines TRBV7-6 with TRBJ1-1; unclear D gene. The CDR3 has 15 amino acids. The V end was cut by 1 base, the J end by 4 bases, with 13 bases between. Germline V CDR1 and CDR2: SGHVS, FNYEAQ. CDR3 in amino acids: CASSLVSRLATEAFF. For the CDR3, the DNA is TGTGCCAGCAGCTTAGTGTCCAGGCTGGCCACTGAAGCTTTCTTT.

This clonotype has only a few counts. The junction and the germline gene differ at one end; a read error may be behind it. The chain has TRBV7-2 and TRBJ2-3; D could derive from TRBD1 or TRBD2 (7 bases each). From germline, CDR1 is SGHTA and CDR2 FQGNSA. CDR3 length equals 15 residues. The CDR3 reads CASSSRPGGVYEQYF. CDR3 DNA sequence: TGTGCCAGCAGCTCACGCCCAGGGGGGGTGTACGAGCAGTACTTT. The full variable domain, in which reference TRBV7-2 and TRBJ2-3 provide the parts outside the CDR3, is GAGVSQSPSNKVTEKGKDVELRCDPISGHTALYWYRQSLGQGLEFLIYFQGNSAPDKSGLPSDRFSAERTGGSVSTLTIQRTQQEDSAVYLCASSSRPGGVYEQYFGPGTRLTVL.

This clonotype was found a few times. A much larger clone differs by one base, so this may be a read error. This sequence joins TRBV12-3 or TRBV12-4 and TRBJ2-1, with a possible D match to TRBD1 (6 bases). This CDR3 contains 14 residues. V was cut by 4 bases and J by 10 bases, with 17 bases left in between. As DNA, the CDR3 is TGTGCCAGCAGTTGGATGTCAGGGGTGTACGAGCAGTTCTTC. Translating it yields CASSWMSGVYEQFF.

This clonotype rates as large. The J gene is TRBJ2-5, the V gene TRBV12-3 or TRBV12-4; D is ambiguous. The length of the CDR3 is 17 residues. The V end was cut by 0 bases, the J end by 4 bases, with 18 bases between. CDR3 loop: CASSLALGYGRRETQYF. CDR3 nucleotides: TGTGCCAGCAGTTTAGCGCTGGGTTACGGGCGTCGAGAGACCCAGTACTTC.